This T cell receptor beta chain originates from a study of T cells after yellow fever vaccination. TCRdb independently ran MiXCR on the 5' RACE reads; one entry per CDR3 protein. The sample carries some 240,000 distinct CDR3 sequences, about 3% recorded once. CDR1 is SGHTA and CDR2 is FQGNSA in the germline V gene. The CDR3 is 14 residues long. J lost 8 bases, V lost 6 bases, and 10 bases had no gene match. The table lists this clonotype with many counts. The sequencing used CD4+ T cells sorted from PBMCs, collected 10 days after the yellow fever booster vaccination. This clonotype originated in a man in his late teens or twenties who received the YFV17D yellow fever vaccine. V and J are TRBV7-2 and TRBJ1-2; TRBD1 matches 9 bases. CDR3 DNA sequence: TGTGCCAGCAGAGCCTCGAACAGGGGGCTGGGCTACACCTTC. This translates into CASRASNRGLGYTF.